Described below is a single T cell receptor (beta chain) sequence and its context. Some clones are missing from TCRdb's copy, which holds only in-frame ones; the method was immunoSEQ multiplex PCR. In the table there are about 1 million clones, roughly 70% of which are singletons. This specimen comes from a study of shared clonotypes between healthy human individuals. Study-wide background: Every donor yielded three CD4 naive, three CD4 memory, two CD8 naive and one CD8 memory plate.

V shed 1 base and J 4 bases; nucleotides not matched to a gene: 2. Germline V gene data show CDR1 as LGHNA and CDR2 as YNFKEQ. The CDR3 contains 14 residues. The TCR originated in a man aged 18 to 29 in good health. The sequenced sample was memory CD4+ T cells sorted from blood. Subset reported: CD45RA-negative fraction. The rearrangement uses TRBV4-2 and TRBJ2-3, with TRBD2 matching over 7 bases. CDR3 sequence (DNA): TGTGCCAGCAGCCAAGGACGGGGGGCAGATACGCAGTATTTT. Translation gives CASSQGRGADTQYF.